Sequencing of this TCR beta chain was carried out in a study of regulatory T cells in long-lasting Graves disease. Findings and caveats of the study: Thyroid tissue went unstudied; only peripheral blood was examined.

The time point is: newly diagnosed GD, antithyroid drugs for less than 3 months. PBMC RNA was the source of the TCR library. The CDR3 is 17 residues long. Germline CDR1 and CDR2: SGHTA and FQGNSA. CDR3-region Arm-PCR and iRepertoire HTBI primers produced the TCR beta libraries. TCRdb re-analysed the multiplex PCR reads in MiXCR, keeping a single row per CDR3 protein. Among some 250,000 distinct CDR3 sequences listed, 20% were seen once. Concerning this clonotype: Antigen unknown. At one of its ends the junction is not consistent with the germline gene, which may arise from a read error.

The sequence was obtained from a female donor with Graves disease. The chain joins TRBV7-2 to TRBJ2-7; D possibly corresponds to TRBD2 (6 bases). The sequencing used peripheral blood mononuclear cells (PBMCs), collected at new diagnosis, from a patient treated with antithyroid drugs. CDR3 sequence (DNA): TGCGCCAGCAGCCAAAGGGGCGGGGCAGAATCCCCCTACGAGCAGTACTTC. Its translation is CASSQRGGAESPYEQYF.